The next 12 T cell receptor beta chains were all read from a single sample in a study of CD8+CD57+ T cells in acquired aplastic anemia. Genomic DNA was employed as the template in profiling TCR beta VDJ and CDR3. TCRdb redid the calling of the reads with MiXCR, one entry per CDR3 protein. Of approximately 380,000 distinct CDR3 sequences in the sample, 60% to 80% were seen once. The sample consisted of sorted CD4+, CD8+, or CD8+CD57+ T cells (not recorded which) from PBMCs. These receptors were taken from a human donor in good health, serving as a control.

The rearrangement uses TRBV10-3 and TRBJ1-6, with 9 bases that match TRBD1. V was clipped by 5 bases and J by 14 bases; unmatched bases: 10. Germline values: CDR1 ENHRY, CDR2 SYGVKD. This CDR3 contains 14 residues. The CDR3 DNA follows: TGTGCCATCAGTAAATCAGACAGGGGGACAACCCTCCACTTT. Translation: CAISKSDRGTTLHF.

Of note for this clonotype: This is likely a read error, given that the CDR3 carries no conserved phenylalanine or tryptophan at its end. The V gene is TRBV7-6, the J gene TRBJ1-6, with D hard to call. This CDR3 has 13 residues. Looked up from germline, CDR1 is SGHVS and CDR2 is FNYEAQ. The CDR3 is CAGSLASGSPLHL. DNA for the CDR3: TGTGCCGGCAGCTTAGCTTCCGGTTCACCCCTCCACCTT.

Remarks on this clonotype: The junction and the germline gene differ at one end; a read error may be behind it. The CDR3 protein is CASSSTGVGYF. CDR3 coding DNA: TGTGCCAGCAGCTCAACGGGGGTTGGGTATTTT. J is TRBJ2-3 and V is TRBV5-1; possibly TRBD2 for D (6 bases). Germline lookup yields CDR1 SGHRS and CDR2 YFSETQ. The CDR3 contains 11 residues.

This clonotype was observed at least ten times. J is TRBJ1-6 and V is TRBV7-2; possibly TRBD1 for D (5 bases). The CDR3 consists of 16 residues. V lost 1 base to trimming and J lost 10 bases, with 17 bases between them. Per the germline V gene, CDR1 is SGHTA and CDR2 is FQGNSA. The CDR3 DNA sequence: TGTGCCAGCAGCTTAGTTGAGACTCATCGGGGCTCACCCCTCCACTTT. Its protein is CASSLVETHRGSPLHF.

About this clonotype: At one end the junction does not follow the germline gene, possibly because of a read error. The chain is built from TRBV7-9 and TRBJ1-6, with TRBD1 as a possible D gene (5 bases). The germline V gene encodes CDR1 SEHNR and CDR2 FQNEAQ (reference sequence). The CDR3 spans 15 residues. CDR3 amino acids: CASSLAPTANPPFHF. The CDR3, as DNA: TGTGCCAGCAGCTTAGCGCCGACAGCCAATCCACCCTTCCACTTT.

The rearrangement uses TRBV7-9 and TRBJ2-3, with no clear D. The CDR3 sequence is 13 residues long. CDR1 is SEHNR, CDR2 FQNEAQ, per germline (reference sequence). Trimming took 11 bases from V and 4 from J, leaving 16 bases between them. The CDR3 spells CARIVGSSDTQYF. In DNA form, the CDR3 reads TGTGCCCGAATAGTGGGAAGCTCAGATACGCAGTATTTT. The full variable domain, completed using reference TRBV7-9 and TRBJ2-3, is DTGVSQNPRHKITKRGQNVTFRCDPISEHNRLYWYRQTLGQGPEFLTYFQNEAQLEKSRLLSDRFSAERPKGSFSTLEIQRTEQGDSAMYLCARIVGSSDTQYFGPGTRLTVL.

Notes on this clonotype: Germline is not matched at one junction end, which may reflect a read error. This chain links TRBV6-2 or TRBV6-3 with TRBJ1-6; D is ambiguous. Per the germline V gene, CDR1 is MNHEY and CDR2 is SVGEGT. The CDR3 is 14 amino acids. Here the CDR3 reads CASSYGRKNSALHF. CDR3 sequence (DNA): TGTGCCAGCAGTTACGGACGGAAGAATTCAGCCCTCCACTTT.

Remarks on this clonotype: The junction departs from germline at one end; a sequencing error may be responsible. This CDR3 reads CASSEPEINAASF. The DNA of the CDR3 is TGTGCCAGCAGTGAACCCGAGATTAACGCTGCATCCTTT. This sequence joins TRBV2 and TRBJ1-1; D call uncertain. Germline CDR1 SNHLY, CDR2 FYNNEI. This CDR3 spans 13 amino acids.

J is TRBJ2-7 and V is TRBV7-3, with 7 bases identical to TRBD2. The CDR3 spans 14 residues. CDR1 SGHTA and CDR2 FQGTGA come from the germline V gene. J lost 2 bases, V lost 4 bases, and 5 bases had no gene match. The DNA of the CDR3 is TGTGCCAGCAGCTGGGGGGGGAACACCTACGAGCAGTACTTC. This encodes CASSWGGNTYEQYF.

The CDR3 here is CASSLGQFF. The CDR3 DNA is TGTGCCAGCAGCTTAGGGCAGTTCTTC. The J gene is TRBJ2-1, the V gene TRBV7-6; D is uncertain. V lost 1 base and J 12 bases, leaving 1 base between the germline ends. Germline V gene data show CDR1 as SGHVS and CDR2 as FNYEAQ. This CDR3 has 9 residues.

V gene TRBV7-2 combines with J gene TRBJ2-7; 7 bases are a match to TRBD2. The CDR3 covers 16 residues. The germline V gene has CDR1 SGHTA and CDR2 FQGNSA. V shed 6 bases, J shed 9 bases, and the junction held 20 bases outside the gene matches. CDR3 DNA sequence: TGTGCCAGCAGGGTTGCGGGGGAAGGGGTGCAGTACTTGCAGTACTTC. This translates into CASRVAGEGVQYLQYF.

The V call is TRBV15, the J call TRBJ2-6; D is unclear. Germline lookup yields CDR1 LNHNV and CDR2 YYDKDF (reference sequence). Deletions cut 8 bases from V and 0 bases from J, with 5 bases between. The CDR3 totals 13 residues. As DNA, the CDR3 is TGTGCCACCGCTTCCTCTGGGGCCAACGTCCTGACTTTC. It specifies CATASSGANVLTF.